In this sample, the clone carrying this TCR beta chain turned up a few times. Its antigen is undetermined. This record belongs to a study of cytomegalovirus exposure and HLA in healthy donors. General study points: Sequencing depth roughly uniform across donors was assumed in presence/absence analyses. CMV antigen specificity was confirmed in vitro for a few CMV-associated chains. A later analysis linked a missense variant in DCLRE1C to the trimming of TCR beta V and J genes.

The germline gives CDR1 MNHEY, CDR2 SMNVEV (reference sequence). With 5 bases clipped from V and 4 bases from J, the junction kept 19 bases outside the gene matches. The CDR3 contains 20 residues. Donors showed nominal health when sampled, although they likely had unrecorded immune exposures. PCR amplification relied on 60 Vbeta primers (plus 13 Jbeta primers). TCRdb's copy holds only in-frame clones and misses some; the assay was immunoSEQ multiplex PCR. Of 150,000 or so clones listed, roughly 77% were seen once; the top ten hold about 7.7%. The chain employs TRBV27 and TRBJ2-3, with TRBD2 matching over 12 bases. Sequenced input: PBMCs. The sequence was obtained from a woman aged 35 to 49 in good health and CMV-seropositive. The chain's CDR3 is CASSTASGRASVTGPDTQYF. CDR3 DNA sequence: TGTGCCAGCAGTACGGCTAGCGGGAGGGCCAGTGTGACGGGACCAGATACGCAGTATTTT.